The TCR beta chain described here comes from a study of blood T cell repertoires in COVID-19. Turning to the study itself: Samples representing acute and convalescent COVID-19 were sourced from the United States, Italy and Spain. The analysed material was cDNA or gDNA that came from T cells, B-cell-depleted T cells, or PBMCs.

The germline V gene has CDR1 SGDLS and CDR2 YYNGEE. Trimming took 0 bases from V and 4 from J, leaving 10 bases between them. The CDR3 spans 14 residues. In the original processing: For nucleated cells, counts were estimated from reference gene primer amplification. Sequenced by immunoSEQ multiplex PCR; TCRdb stores in-frame clones only, minus some. Clone size and the V and J calls come from that table; the DNA yielded D and trimming. This table has about 150,000 clones, around 86% appearing once. The J gene is TRBJ1-1, the V gene TRBV9; weak D call: TRBD1 (5 bases). Sequenced material: peripheral blood. The origin of this receptor is a man at least 80 years old with acute or convalescent COVID-19. The CDR3 reads CASSVVSGPTEAFF. The CDR3, as DNA: TGTGCCAGCAGCGTAGTATCAGGGCCCACTGAAGCTTTCTTT.